Listed below are T cell receptor beta chains from one sample, sequenced in a study of identical twins. TCRdb analysed the 5' RACE reads with MiXCR anew, one entry per CDR3 protein. The table includes more than 400,000 distinct CDR3 sequences, 12% to 15% detected once. Separately, the same data were catalogued under a study of yellow fever vaccine responses in identical twins.

Sequences were obtained from CD4+ T cells sorted from blood. All receptors come from a woman younger than 35 in good health. The CDR3 runs from the conserved cysteine through the conserved F or W. Each record gives: clone size, V gene, CDR3 length, J gene, D gene, CDR3 DNA, CDR3 protein. A D gene is named only where the DNA matches it firmly. Only some rows state a clone size, as once, few, many or a class for expanded clones.

abundance: -; v_gene: TRBV19; len: 15; j_gene: TRBJ1-4; d_gene: TRBD1; CDR3nt: TGTGCCAGTAGTCCGAGGACAGGGGCCCGTGAAAAACTGTTTTTT; CDR3aa: CASSPRTGAREKLFF
abundance: few; v_gene: TRBV19; len: 15; j_gene: TRBJ2-4; d_gene: -; CDR3nt: TGTGCCAGTAGTCGGGACGGTCTAGCCAAAAACATTCAGTACTTC; CDR3aa: CASSRDGLAKNIQYF
abundance: few; v_gene: TRBV18; len: 15; j_gene: TRBJ1-1; d_gene: -; CDR3nt: TGTGCCAGCTCACCACCGCCAGGTGGAAACACTGAAGCTTTCTTT; CDR3aa: CASSPPPGGNTEAFF
abundance: few; v_gene: TRBV5-1; len: 16; j_gene: TRBJ2-1; d_gene: TRBD1; CDR3nt: TGCGCCAGCAGCTTAGGACCGGGACAGGGTCAGAATGAGCAGTTCTTC; CDR3aa: CASSLGPGQGQNEQFF
abundance: -; v_gene: TRBV3-1; len: 16; j_gene: TRBJ2-2; d_gene: TRBD1; CDR3nt: TGTGCCAGCAGCCAGGACGACAGGGCGAACACCGGGGAGCTGTTTTTT; CDR3aa: CASSQDDRANTGELFF
abundance: -; v_gene: TRBV5-6; len: 15; j_gene: TRBJ2-1; d_gene: -; CDR3nt: TGTGCCAGCAGCTTAGTGGGGGACATATACAATGAGCAGTTCTTC; CDR3aa: CASSLVGDIYNEQFF
abundance: few; v_gene: TRBV18; len: 14; j_gene: TRBJ2-1; d_gene: TRBD2; CDR3nt: TGTGCCAGCTCACGAGGACTAGCGGGAGATGAGCAGTTCTTC; CDR3aa: CASSRGLAGDEQFF
abundance: -; v_gene: TRBV7-8; len: 16; j_gene: TRBJ2-5; d_gene: -; CDR3nt: TGTGCCAGCAGCTTAGATTCTGCGGTCGGCGGCGGGACCCAGTACTTC; CDR3aa: CASSLDSAVGGGTQYF
abundance: -; v_gene: TRBV6-1; len: 15; j_gene: TRBJ2-2; d_gene: TRBD2; CDR3nt: TGTGCCAGTTCGAAAAGCGGGAGAAGCACCGGGGAGCTGTTTTTT; CDR3aa: CASSKSGRSTGELFF
abundance: -; v_gene: TRBV5-1; len: 15; j_gene: TRBJ2-5; d_gene: TRBD2; CDR3nt: TGCGCCAGCAGCACACCGGGACTAGCGCAAGAGACCCAGTACTTC; CDR3aa: CASSTPGLAQETQYF
abundance: few; v_gene: TRBV2; len: 13; j_gene: TRBJ2-3; d_gene: -; CDR3nt: TGTGCCAGCAGTGCTCAGGTCGCAGATACGCAGTATTTT; CDR3aa: CASSAQVADTQYF
abundance: -; v_gene: TRBV20-1; len: 11; j_gene: TRBJ2-7; d_gene: -; CDR3nt: TGCAGTGCTAGAGGCAGAATCGAGCAGTACTTC; CDR3aa: CSARGRIEQYF
abundance: few; v_gene: TRBV3-1; len: 15; j_gene: TRBJ2-2; d_gene: -; CDR3nt: TGTGCCAGCAGCCAAGCAGGGGGGACCACCGGGGAGCTGTTTTTT; CDR3aa: CASSQAGGTTGELFF
abundance: -; v_gene: TRBV20-1; len: 17; j_gene: TRBJ2-1; d_gene: TRBD2; CDR3nt: TGCAGTGCTAGACCGCCGGGACTAGCGGGGGAGTACAATGAGCGGTTCTTC; CDR3aa: CSARPPGLAGEYNERFF
abundance: few; v_gene: TRBV7-2; len: 16; j_gene: TRBJ2-1; d_gene: TRBD2; CDR3nt: TGTGCCAGCAGCTTTTTAGGACTAGCGGGGATCAATGAGCAGTTCTTC; CDR3aa: CASSFLGLAGINEQFF